What follows are 4 T cell receptor beta chains derived from one specimen sequenced in a study of T cell responses to AZD1222 COVID-19 vaccine. Sequencing was performed with immunoSEQ multiplex PCR; in TCRdb, only in-frame clones are kept and a portion is missing. The sample lists about 180,000 clones, 85% to 90% occurring once. This sample comprised peripheral blood, obtained 28 days after the second AZD1222 dose. These TCRs come from an adult who received the AZD1222 COVID-19 vaccine.

The chain is built from TRBV6-5 and TRBJ1-6; D gene uncertain. Trimming took 6 bases from V and 11 from J, leaving 17 bases between them. The CDR3 is made up of 14 amino acids. The germline gives CDR1 MNHEY, CDR2 SVGAGI. The CDR3 protein is CASRAQAGGAPLHF. CDR3 bases: TGTGCCAGCAGGGCCCAGGCCGGCGGAGCACCCCTCCACTTT.

There are a few counts of this clone. The V gene is TRBV10-3, the J gene TRBJ1-2; tentatively, D is TRBD1 (5 bases). Trimming pared 5 bases from V and 7 bases from J, leaving 17 bases between. This CDR3 spans 14 amino acids. In germline, CDR1 is ENHRY, CDR2 SYGVKD. The CDR3 sequence: CAISRDPQSSGYTF. DNA for the CDR3: TGTGCCATCAGTAGGGACCCTCAAAGTAGTGGCTACACCTTC.

This clone was seen a few times. V and J are TRBV4-2 and TRBJ2-7; TRBD1 is a possible D gene (5 bases). This CDR3 has 14 amino acids. The V end lost 0 bases, the J end lost 1 base, and 7 bases lay between the germline ends. Germline values: CDR1 LGHNA, CDR2 YNFKEQ. The CDR3 DNA reads as TGTGCCAGCAGCCAAGATGCAGGGTCCTACGAGCAGTACTTC. This codes for CASSQDAGSYEQYF.

The chain has TRBV5-4 and TRBJ2-3, with TRBD2 matching 12 bases. The CDR3 is 18 residues long. The germline V gene encodes CDR1 SGHNT and CDR2 YYREEE (reference sequence). J gave up 2 bases and V 3 bases, and 10 bases lay outside the gene matches. The CDR3 sequence is CASSSVPSGGVDTDTQYF. CDR3 nucleotides: TGTGCCAGCAGCTCGGTCCCTAGCGGGGGGGTGGACACAGATACGCAGTATTTT.